A selection of T cell receptor beta chains follows, all from one sample in a study of blood T cell repertoires in COVID-19. Produced via immunoSEQ multiplex PCR; TCRdb's table is partial and in-frame only. The table includes roughly 250,000 clones, around 80% detected once. The sample consisted of peripheral blood. These receptors were obtained from a woman between 35 and 50 years old with active or convalescent COVID-19. Both conserved end residues are part of each CDR3. The D gene is left open where the match is weak. Only part of the rows carry a size: once, few, many, or a class if the clone is expanded.

abundance: NA; v_gene: TRBV7-2; j_gene: TRBJ1-2; d_gene: TRBD1; CDR3aa: CASSQWDSDYGYTF; CDR3nt: TGTGCCAGCAGCCAATGGGACAGTGACTATGGCTACACCTTC
abundance: once; v_gene: TRBV6-2/TRBV6-3; j_gene: TRBJ1-5; d_gene: NA; CDR3aa: CASSYGGYSNQPQHF; CDR3nt: TGTGCCAGCAGTTACGGCGGATATAGCAATCAGCCCCAGCATTTT
abundance: NA; v_gene: TRBV9; j_gene: TRBJ1-6; d_gene: NA; CDR3aa: CASSVSDGSYNSPLHF; CDR3nt: TGTGCCAGCAGCGTCAGTGATGGCTCCTATAATTCACCCCTCCACTTT
abundance: NA; v_gene: TRBV5-1; j_gene: TRBJ1-4; d_gene: NA; CDR3aa: CASSWDMTDEKLFF; CDR3nt: TGCGCCAGCAGCTGGGACATGACGGATGAAAAACTGTTTTTT
abundance: once; v_gene: TRBV13; j_gene: TRBJ2-3; d_gene: NA; CDR3aa: CASRKTGAGTDTQYF; CDR3nt: TGTGCCAGCAGAAAGACTGGGGCGGGGACAGATACGCAGTATTTT
abundance: NA; v_gene: TRBV7-3; j_gene: TRBJ2-5; d_gene: TRBD2; CDR3aa: CASSLLAGGLETQYF; CDR3nt: TGTGCCAGCAGCTTACTAGCGGGGGGGCTAGAGACCCAGTACTTC
abundance: NA; v_gene: TRBV2; j_gene: TRBJ1-1; d_gene: NA; CDR3aa: CASSGGGVTEAFF; CDR3nt: TGTGCCAGCAGTGGGGGCGGAGTCACTGAAGCTTTCTTT
abundance: NA; v_gene: TRBV9; j_gene: TRBJ1-5; d_gene: NA; CDR3aa: CASSGGEVNQPQHF; CDR3nt: TGTGCCAGCAGCGGAGGGGAGGTCAATCAGCCCCAGCATTTT
abundance: once; v_gene: TRBV6-5; j_gene: TRBJ1-5; d_gene: NA; CDR3aa: CASRQNSNQPQHF; CDR3nt: TGTGCCAGCAGACAGAATAGCAATCAGCCCCAGCATTTT
abundance: NA; v_gene: TRBV11-2; j_gene: TRBJ2-1; d_gene: TRBD2; CDR3aa: CASSSSGGAWNEQFF; CDR3nt: TGTGCCAGCAGCTCGAGCGGGGGGGCTTGGAATGAGCAGTTCTTC
abundance: NA; v_gene: TRBV7-2; j_gene: TRBJ1-1; d_gene: TRBD1; CDR3aa: CASSYRGRDEAFF; CDR3nt: TGTGCCAGCAGCTACAGGGGTAGGGACGAAGCTTTCTTT
abundance: NA; v_gene: TRBV30; j_gene: TRBJ1-3; d_gene: NA; CDR3aa: CAWSVSGGNTIYF; CDR3nt: TGTGCCTGGAGTGTCTCCGGGGGAAACACCATATATTTT
abundance: once; v_gene: TRBV28; j_gene: TRBJ1-2; d_gene: TRBD1; CDR3aa: CASSSRTGDGYTF; CDR3nt: TGTGCCAGCAGTTCCCGGACAGGGGATGGCTACACCTTC
abundance: NA; v_gene: TRBV11-2; j_gene: TRBJ1-6; d_gene: NA; CDR3aa: CASRPTQGFYNSPLHF; CDR3nt: TGTGCCAGCCGGCCAACCCAGGGGTTCTATAATTCACCCCTCCACTTT
abundance: few; v_gene: TRBV12-5; j_gene: TRBJ2-5; d_gene: NA; CDR3aa: CASAPGAAGGETQYF; CDR3nt: TGTGCTAGTGCCCCCGGGGCCGCCGGAGGGGAGACCCAGTACTTC
abundance: NA; v_gene: TRBV15; j_gene: TRBJ1-4; d_gene: TRBD1; CDR3aa: CATSRGVRDSEKLFF; CDR3nt: TGTGCCACCAGCAGAGGGGTCCGGGACAGTGAAAAACTGTTTTTT
abundance: NA; v_gene: TRBV24-1; j_gene: TRBJ1-1; d_gene: TRBD1; CDR3aa: CATSDRKGQGVYTEAFF; CDR3nt: TGTGCCACCAGTGACCGCAAGGGACAGGGGGTTTACACTGAAGCTTTCTTT
abundance: NA; v_gene: TRBV7-9; j_gene: TRBJ1-3; d_gene: NA; CDR3aa: CASTRQQDTIYF; CDR3nt: TGTGCCAGCACCCGACAACAAGACACCATATATTTT
abundance: NA; v_gene: TRBV15; j_gene: TRBJ1-5; d_gene: NA; CDR3aa: CATSRDQSGLSNQPQHF; CDR3nt: TGTGCCACCAGCAGAGACCAATCAGGGCTTAGCAATCAGCCCCAGCATTTT